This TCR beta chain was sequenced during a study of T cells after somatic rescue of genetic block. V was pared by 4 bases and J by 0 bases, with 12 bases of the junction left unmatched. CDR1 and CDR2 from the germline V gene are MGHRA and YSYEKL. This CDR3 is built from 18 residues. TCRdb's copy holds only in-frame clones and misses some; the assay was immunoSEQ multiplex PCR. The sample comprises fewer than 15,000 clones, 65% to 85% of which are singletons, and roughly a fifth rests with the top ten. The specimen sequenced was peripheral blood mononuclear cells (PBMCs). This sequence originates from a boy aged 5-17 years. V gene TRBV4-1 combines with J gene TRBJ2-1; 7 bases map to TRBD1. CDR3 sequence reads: CASSPTTGAPSSYNEQFF. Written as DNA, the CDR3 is TGCGCCAGCAGCCCAACTACAGGGGCGCCTAGCTCCTACAATGAGCAGTTCTTC.